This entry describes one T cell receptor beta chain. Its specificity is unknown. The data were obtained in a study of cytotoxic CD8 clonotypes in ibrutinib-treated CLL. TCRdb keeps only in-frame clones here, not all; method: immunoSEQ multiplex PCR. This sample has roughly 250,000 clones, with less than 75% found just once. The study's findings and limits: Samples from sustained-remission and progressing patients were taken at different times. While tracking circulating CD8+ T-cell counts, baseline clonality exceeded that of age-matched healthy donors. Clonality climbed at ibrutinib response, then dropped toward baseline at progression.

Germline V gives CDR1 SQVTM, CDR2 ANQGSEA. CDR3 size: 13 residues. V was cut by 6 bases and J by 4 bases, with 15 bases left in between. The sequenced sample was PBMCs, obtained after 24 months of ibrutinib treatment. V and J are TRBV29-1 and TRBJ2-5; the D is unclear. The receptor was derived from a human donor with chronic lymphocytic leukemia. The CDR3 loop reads CSVGLGSGETQYF. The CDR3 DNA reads TGCAGCGTAGGGCTGGGTTCGGGAGAGACCCAGTACTTC.